These 9 T cell receptor beta chains were all obtained from the same sample, sequenced in a study of CD4 and CD8 cells across lung adenocarcinoma regions. TCRdb reanalysed the PCR reads using MiXCR and keeps one entry per CDR3 protein. The data show roughly 20,000 distinct CDR3 sequences, around 50% seen once. Specimen: CD8+ T cells from the center of a lung tumor. All receptors derive from a female donor with lung adenocarcinoma. The CD4 and CD8 labels of this study may be unreliable.

In its sample, this clonotype was seen many times. The J gene is TRBJ2-3, the V gene TRBV20-1; D ambiguous. V lost 3 bases to trimming and J lost 5 bases, with 9 bases between them. The germline V gene encodes CDR1 DFQATT and CDR2 SNEGSKA (reference sequence). This CDR3 is 12 amino acids long. The CDR3 spells CSASGLLDTQYF. The CDR3, as DNA: TGCAGTGCTAGTGGTTTGCTAGATACGCAGTATTTT.

The chain has TRBV6-5 and TRBJ2-3; D is perhaps TRBD2 (6 bases). V lost 4 bases, J lost 2 bases, and 13 bases lay in between. The CDR3 covers 15 residues. CDR1 is MNHEY, CDR2 SVGAGI, per germline. CDR3 nucleotides: TGTGCCAGCAGTTCTTGCGGCGGGAACACAGATACGCAGTATTTT. Protein product: CASSSCGGNTDTQYF.

The chain couples TRBV15 to TRBJ2-1; no reliable D call. Per the germline V gene, CDR1 is LNHNV and CDR2 is YYDKDF (reference sequence). The germline V and J ends were trimmed by 1 base and 4 bases, with 5 bases remaining between them. The CDR3 loop spans 13 amino acids. CDR3 protein: CATSRVEYNEQFF. CDR3 bases: TGTGCCACCAGCAGAGTAGAGTACAATGAGCAGTTCTTC.

The chain couples TRBV6-1 to TRBJ1-2; 8 nucleotides align to TRBD1. V lost 6 bases and J lost 4; bases outside the gene matches: 4. CDR3 length: 13 residues. The germline CDR1 and CDR2 sequences are MNHNS and SASEGT. This chain's CDR3 is CASRPGTGYGYTF. The CDR3 DNA reads as TGTGCCAGCAGGCCCGGGACAGGCTATGGCTACACCTTC.

V is TRBV5-1 and J is TRBJ2-7; 8 bases map to TRBD1. Trimming took 4 bases from V and 2 from J; bases not matched to a gene: 5. CDR3 length: 14 residues. Germline V CDR1 and CDR2: SGHRS, YFSETQ. The CDR3 spells CASSILQGAYEQYF. As DNA, the CDR3 is TGCGCCAGCAGCATCCTACAGGGGGCCTACGAGCAGTACTTC.

Note on this clonotype: The junction departs from the called germline gene at one end, perhaps through a read error. This rearrangement joins TRBV27 to TRBJ2-3, with D possibly being TRBD2 (7 bases). Germline V gives CDR1 MNHEY, CDR2 SMNVEV (reference sequence). The CDR3 has 14 residues. The CDR3 loop is CASARGQGTNTQYF. Here the CDR3 DNA reads TGTGCCAGCGCGCGGGGGCAAGGCACAAATACGCAGTATTTT.

Note on this clonotype: The junction differs from germline at one of its ends, possibly a read error. The genes are TRBV6-1 and TRBJ2-3; maybe TRBD2 (5 bases). CDR3 length: 14 residues. From germline, CDR1 is MNHNS and CDR2 SASEGT. The CDR3 coding sequence is TGTGCCAGCATGGGGTTGTCAGCGGCAGATACTCAGTACTTT. Translating gives CASMGLSAADTQYF.

This clonotype was seen many times. The rearrangement uses TRBV6-1 and TRBJ2-1; 14 bases are shared with TRBD2. The end of the DNA aligns better with TRBJ2-5, so the J call may be wrong. The germline V gene encodes CDR1 MNHNS and CDR2 SASEGT. The CDR3 runs to 18 residues. In DNA form, the CDR3 reads TGTGCCAGCCGGGGAGTCGGACGCGGGACTAGCGGGAGTAGGGACCAGTACTTC. Its translation is CASRGVGRGTSGSRDQYF.

Relative to its sample, this clonotype is medium-sized (0.01 to 0.1%). This rearrangement joins TRBV5-6 to TRBJ2-1, with D uncertain. The CDR3 is 16 amino acids. The germline V and J ends were trimmed by 4 bases and 6 bases, with 20 bases remaining between them. Germline lookup yields CDR1 SGHDT and CDR2 YYEEEE. The CDR3 loop reads CASSLGWARRSNEQFF. CDR3 DNA: TGTGCCAGCAGCCTAGGATGGGCCCGTCGGAGCAATGAGCAGTTCTTC.